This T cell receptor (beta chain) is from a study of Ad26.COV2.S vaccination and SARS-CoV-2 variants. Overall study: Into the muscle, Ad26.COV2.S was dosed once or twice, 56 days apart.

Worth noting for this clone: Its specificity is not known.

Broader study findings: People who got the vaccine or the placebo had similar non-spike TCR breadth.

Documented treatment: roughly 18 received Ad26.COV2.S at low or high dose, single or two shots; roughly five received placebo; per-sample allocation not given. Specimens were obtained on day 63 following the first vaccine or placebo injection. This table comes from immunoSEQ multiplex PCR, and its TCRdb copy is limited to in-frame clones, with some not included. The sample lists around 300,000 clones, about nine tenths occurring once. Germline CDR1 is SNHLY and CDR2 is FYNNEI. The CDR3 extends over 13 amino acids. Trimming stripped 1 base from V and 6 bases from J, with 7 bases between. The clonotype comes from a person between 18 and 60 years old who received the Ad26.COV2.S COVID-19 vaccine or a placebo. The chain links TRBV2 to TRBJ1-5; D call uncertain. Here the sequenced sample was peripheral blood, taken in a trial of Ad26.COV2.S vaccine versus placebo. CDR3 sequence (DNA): TGTGCCAGCAGTGAAGGCTTAAGTCAGCCCCAGCATTTT. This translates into CASSEGLSQPQHF.